The source of this TCR beta chain is a study of shared clonotypes between healthy human individuals. Study results and limitations: Relative to memory subsets, naive subsets generally showed larger estimated richness.

This clone was observed once. Its target is unknown. Profiled with immunoSEQ multiplex PCR; TCRdb holds only in-frame clones, not every one. The sample carries a few million clones, 90% to 97% recorded once. This CDR3 spans 15 amino acids. Germline assignment: CDR1 SGHRS and CDR2 YFSETQ. V lost 3 bases and J 8 bases, leaving 18 bases between the germline ends. The rearrangement links TRBV5-1 to TRBJ2-1; either TRBD1 or TRBD2 may supply D (5 bases each). The clonotype comes from a man younger than 35 in good health. Sequencing was done on a sample of naive CD4+ T cells sorted from blood. Stated subset: CD45RA+ positively selected. The CDR3, as DNA: TGCGCCAGCAGCTGGAACGGGGCAGATGGGTATGAGCAGTTCTTC. It specifies CASSWNGADGYEQFF.